Listed here are 9 T cell receptor beta chains from one sample, sequenced in a study of T cells in Graves' hyperthyroidism and ophthalmopathy. TCR beta CDR3 regions were amplified from RNA. In the first-round RT-PCR of the TCR CDR3, the HTBI primer set was used. TCRdb reanalysed the multiplex PCR reads using MiXCR and keeps one entry per CDR3 protein. This table has fewer than 650,000 distinct CDR3 sequences, approximately 14% appearing once. Sequenced material: blood. The origin of the receptors is a woman aged 25 to 45 with Graves' hyperthyroidism that later progressed to Graves' ophthalmopathy.

This clonotype was counted many times. V gene TRBV7-2 combines with J gene TRBJ2-7, with 13 positions matching TRBD2. Germline CDR1 SGHTA, CDR2 FQGNSA. V lost 4 bases, J lost 6 bases, and 18 bases stayed unmatched. The CDR3 totals 19 residues. CDR3 residues: CASSSLPGLAGRSPLEQYF. CDR3 sequence (DNA): TGTGCCAGCAGCTCTCTACCGGGACTAGCGGGACGCTCCCCCCTCGAGCAGTACTTC. The entire variable domain, with the rest obtained from reference TRBV7-2 and TRBJ2-7, is as follows: GAGVSQSPSNKVTEKGKDVELRCDPISGHTALYWYRQSLGQGLEFLIYFQGNSAPDKSGLPSDRFSAERTGGSVSTLTIQRTQQEDSAVYLCASSSLPGLAGRSPLEQYFGPGTRLTVT.

In this sample, this clonotype turned up many times. The V gene is TRBV15, the J gene TRBJ2-7, with D maybe TRBD1 (5 bases). There are 13 residues in the CDR3. Per germline, CDR1 LNHNV and CDR2 YYDKDF (reference sequence). Trimming took 0 bases from V and 4 from J, leaving 7 bases between them. DNA for the CDR3: TGTGCCACCAGCAGAGACCAGGGATACGAGCAGTACTTC. This gives the protein CATSRDQGYEQYF.

This CDR3 is CASSPRGPRYGYTF. For the CDR3, the DNA is TGTGCCAGCAGCCCCCGGGGGCCCAGATATGGCTACACCTTC. The chain has TRBV7-2 and TRBJ1-2, with a weak D call TRBD1 (6 bases). This CDR3 has 14 residues. Trimming shortened V by 5 bases and J by 5 bases, and 15 bases separated the two germline ends. The germline CDR1 and CDR2 sequences are SGHTA and FQGNSA.

The chain employs TRBV30 and TRBJ2-3; 10 bases map to TRBD1. This CDR3 has 15 amino acids. From germline, CDR1 is GTSNPN and CDR2 SVGIG (reference sequence). The ends lost 0 bases at V and 4 bases at J; junction bases unmatched: 4. CDR3: CAWSVETGGPDTQYF. As DNA, the CDR3 is TGTGCCTGGAGTGTAGAGACAGGGGGCCCAGATACGCAGTATTTT.

A few counts support this clonotype. The V and J genes are TRBV5-1 and TRBJ2-2; 9 nucleotides agree with TRBD1. Germline V lookup: CDR1 SGHRS, CDR2 YFSETQ. This CDR3 comprises 15 residues. The trim removed 6 bases at V and 5 bases at J, leaving 8 bases unmatched. The CDR3 nucleotides are TGCGCCAGCACATTGGGGACAGGGATGACCGGGGAGCTGTTTTTT. Protein product: CASTLGTGMTGELFF.

This clonotype was recorded at least ten times. CDR3 nucleotide sequence: TGTGCCAGTAGTTTTTGGGACACCGACAATGAGCAGTTCTTC. Amino acids: CASSFWDTDNEQFF. V usage is TRBV19 and J usage is TRBJ2-1, with a possible D match to TRBD1 (6 bases). Between the trimmed V and J ends, which lost 5 bases and 5 bases, there was a span of 13 bases. There are 14 residues in the CDR3. Per the germline V gene, CDR1 is LNHDA and CDR2 is SQIVND (reference sequence).

This clonotype was detected only once. The rearrangement uses TRBV25-1 and TRBJ1-5; D perhaps matches TRBD1 (5 bases). The CDR3 totals 11 residues. Germline-derived CDR1 and CDR2 are MGHDK and SYGVNS. The V end lost 7 bases, the J end lost 9 bases, and 10 bases lay between the germline ends. The CDR3 sequence is CASTGGGPQHF. The CDR3 DNA sequence: TGTGCCAGCACCGGGGGGGGGCCCCAGCATTTT.

This CDR3 reads CASSRTGRSYNEQFF. CDR3 bases: TGTGCCAGCAGCCGGACTGGACGCTCCTACAATGAGCAGTTCTTC. This chain uses TRBV3-1 with TRBJ2-1; TRBD2 is a possible D gene (5 bases). There are 15 residues in the CDR3. The V end lost 4 bases, the J end lost 0 bases, and 10 bases lay between the germline ends. Germline CDR1 LGHDT, CDR2 YNNKEL (reference sequence).

The table lists this clonotype with many counts. The gene calls are TRBV6-5 and TRBJ2-7, with TRBD2 matching over 12 bases. Germline CDR1 is MNHEY and CDR2 is SVGAGI. V gave up 0 bases and J gave up 4 bases; unmatched junction bases: 4. This CDR3 has 16 residues. Written as DNA, the CDR3 is TGTGCCAGCAGTTACTCGTTTACTAGCGGGAGGTACGAGCAGTACTTC. Encoded protein: CASSYSFTSGRYEQYF.